What follows are 9 T cell receptor beta chains derived from one specimen sequenced in a study of T cell responses to AZD1222 COVID-19 vaccine. Generated by immunoSEQ multiplex PCR, the TCRdb table keeps only in-frame clones and is missing some. Among roughly 130,000 clones listed, 94% were seen once. Sequencing used peripheral blood, obtained on day 0 of AZD1222 vaccination. Receptors originate from an adult in good health.

In regard to this clone: A read error may produce the germline difference seen at one junction end. V usage is TRBV12-3 or TRBV12-4 and J usage is TRBJ2-3, with a tentative D call TRBD1 (7 bases). The CDR3 contains 12 residues. CDR3 sequence (DNA): TGTGCCAGCAGCCTCAGACAGGGAGGATGGCATTTT. Translation: CASSLRQGGWHF.

V gene TRBV21-1 combines with J gene TRBJ2-7; TRBD1 was called by the table and not checked on the DNA. TRBV21-1 constitutes a pseudogene. The CDR3 runs 16 residues. The CDR3 DNA follows: TGTGCCAGCAGCACCAGTCAAAGGGGGTTACCCTACGAGCAGTACTTC. Translated, it gives CASSTSQRGLPYEQYF.

In its sample, this clone was seen once. The chain is built from TRBV19 and TRBJ1-5, with a possible D match to TRBD1 (6 bases). Germline CDR1 LNHDA, CDR2 SQIVND (reference sequence). The CDR3 is made up of 15 amino acids. Trimming took 6 bases from V and 0 from J, leaving 12 bases between them. The CDR3 spells CASRGGDYSNQPQHF. The CDR3 DNA reads TGTGCCAGTAGAGGGGGAGATTATAGCAATCAGCCCCAGCATTTT.

The chain employs TRBV28 and TRBJ2-7; 7 nucleotides agree with TRBD1. The CDR3 is 15 residues long. The V segment lost 5 bases and the J segment 0 bases; nucleotides outside the gene matches: 7. The germline CDR1 and CDR2 sequences are MDHEN and SYDVKM. CDR3 bases: TGTGCCAGCAGTACAACAGGGGCCCTCTCCTACGAGCAGTACTTC. Residues: CASSTTGALSYEQYF.

This clone is a singleton in its sample. The V gene is TRBV9, the J gene TRBJ2-7, with D uncertain. The CDR3 is 12 amino acids. V dropped 0 bases and J dropped 4 bases, with 5 bases sitting between them. Germline V CDR1 and CDR2: SGDLS, YYNGEE. The CDR3 here is CASSVEYYEQYF. The CDR3 DNA reads TGTGCCAGCAGCGTAGAATATTACGAGCAGTACTTC.

The chain recombines TRBV10-1 with TRBJ2-1, with TRBD2 as a possible D gene (6 bases). V was shortened by 1 base and J by 10 bases, with 11 bases between the two germline ends. The CDR3 is made up of 13 amino acids. Germline assignment: CDR1 WNHNN and CDR2 SYGVQD (reference sequence). Here the CDR3 DNA reads TGCGCCAGCAGTGAGTGGGTGGCGGGAGAGCAGTTCTTC. Translated, it gives CASSEWVAGEQFF.

This chain uses TRBV4-1 with TRBJ2-3; 11 bases match TRBD2. The germline CDR1 and CDR2 sequences are MGHRA and YSYEKL. The CDR3 runs 17 residues. V gave up 3 bases and J gave up 5 bases; unmatched junction bases: 10. The CDR3 DNA sequence: TGCGCCAGCAGCCACATACATAGCGGGAGGGAAGGAGATACGCAGTATTTT. This codes for CASSHIHSGREGDTQYF.

This chain uses TRBV7-7 with TRBJ2-1, with 11 bases identical to TRBD2. The germline CDR1 and CDR2 sequences are SSHAT and FNYEAQ (reference sequence). The ends lost 5 bases at V and 4 bases at J; junction bases unmatched: 13. CDR3 length: 18 amino acids. In nucleotides, the CDR3 is TGTGCCAGCAGCCGCTCCGTAGCGGGAGGGCCAATTTACAATGAGCAGTTCTTC. It yields the protein CASSRSVAGGPIYNEQFF.

The genes are TRBV6-5 and TRBJ1-5, with TRBD1 identical over 12 bases. The CDR3 extends over 14 amino acids. With V trimmed by 6 bases and J by 7 bases, 4 bases remained unmatched. From germline, CDR1 is MNHEY and CDR2 SVGAGI. The DNA for the CDR3 is TGTGCCAGCAGCTTCGGGACAGGGGGCCAGCCCCAGCATTTT. Translating it yields CASSFGTGGQPQHF.